This T cell receptor beta chain was recorded in a study of shared clonotypes between healthy human individuals. Findings and caveats of the study: Enrolling few donors narrowed the genetic and exposure-history diversity that was represented. An anticipated effect of sequencing depth on clonotype sharing among donors was recognized.

Unsorted PBMC DNA was sequenced on ten immunoSEQ deep assay plates. Produced via immunoSEQ multiplex PCR; TCRdb's table is partial and in-frame only. The sample records fewer than 500,000 clones, approximately 79% being singletons. A note on this clone: Its antigen is currently unknown.

The sequenced sample was PBMCs. The receptor was isolated from a woman in her forties in good health. Some clones in this sample may be carry-over from other donors' samples.

The CDR3 loop is CSATRDIGIFEQYF. CDR3 DNA: TGCAGCGCCACCCGGGACATAGGTATTTTCGAGCAGTACTTC. V is TRBV29-1 and J is TRBJ2-7; maybe TRBD1 (6 bases). Trimming shortened V by 7 bases and J by 6 bases, and 22 bases separated the two germline ends. The CDR3 is made up of 14 amino acids. Germline lookup yields CDR1 SQVTM and CDR2 ANQGSEA.